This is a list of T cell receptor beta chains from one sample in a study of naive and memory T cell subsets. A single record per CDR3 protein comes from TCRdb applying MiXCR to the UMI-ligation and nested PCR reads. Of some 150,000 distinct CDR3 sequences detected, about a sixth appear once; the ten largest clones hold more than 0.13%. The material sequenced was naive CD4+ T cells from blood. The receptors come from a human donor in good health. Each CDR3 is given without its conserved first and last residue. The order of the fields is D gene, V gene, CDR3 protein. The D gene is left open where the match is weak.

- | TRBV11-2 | ASTKAAGSYNEQF
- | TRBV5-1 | ASSSISSSYNEQF
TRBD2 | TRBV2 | AGTGLAGAILGAGELF
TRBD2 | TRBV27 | ASSLWTSGNEQF
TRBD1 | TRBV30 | AWTIGTGGRGGVSYEQY
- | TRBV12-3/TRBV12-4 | ASSRLYEQY
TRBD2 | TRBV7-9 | ASSDRLAGVLNEQF
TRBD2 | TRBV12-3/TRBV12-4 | ASSRTTWTSEWNEQF
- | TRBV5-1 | ASSSAGQANTGELF
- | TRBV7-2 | ASSLGRLEYYEQY
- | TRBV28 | ASSFMRSWMDTQY
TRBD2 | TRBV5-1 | ASSFALAGVSTDTQY
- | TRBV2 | ASSIWPANTGELF
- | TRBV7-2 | ASSLSFRTHQPQH
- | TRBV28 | ASSPHTGSGANVLT
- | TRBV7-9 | ASSLSGPGASTNEKLF
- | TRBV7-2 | ASSIGLPGLSPLH
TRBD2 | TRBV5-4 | ASSPTGLAGGYEQY
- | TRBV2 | ASTPIGSYNEQF
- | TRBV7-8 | ASSLVRADSGNTIY
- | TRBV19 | ASSIFGRGPFEQF
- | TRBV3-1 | ASSQDFRRAGYNEQF
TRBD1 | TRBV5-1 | ASSWWTGSGNTIY
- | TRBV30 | AWSADAPGTQY
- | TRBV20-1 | SARIQEGHYGYT
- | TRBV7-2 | ASSLARLTYEQY
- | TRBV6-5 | ASSYSAGTPPPQETQY
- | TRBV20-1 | SARVGSTDTQY
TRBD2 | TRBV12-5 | ASGSGKGWVIAGDPSYEQY
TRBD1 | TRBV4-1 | AQTARPILDRDRWYGYT
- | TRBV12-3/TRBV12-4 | ASSPGPDTQY
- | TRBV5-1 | ASSLADRMNTEAF
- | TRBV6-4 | ASSEREGTGELF
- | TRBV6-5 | ASSYGRGAPNEKLF
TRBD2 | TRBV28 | ASSPGGAYEQY
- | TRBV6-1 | ASRAATNTGELF
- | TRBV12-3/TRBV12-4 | ASSLAGWGTDTQY
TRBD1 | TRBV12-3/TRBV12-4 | ASSGYDRGLGYT
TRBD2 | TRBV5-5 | ASSWKLAESTDTQY
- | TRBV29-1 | SVESDSYNEQF
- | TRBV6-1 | ASTLAYNEQF
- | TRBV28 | ASSLASLTSPGYNEQF
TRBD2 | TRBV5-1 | ASSPLAGGKETQY
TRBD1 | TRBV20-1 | SATEGTGPIYGYT
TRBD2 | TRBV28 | ASRNYKLAGDSYEQY
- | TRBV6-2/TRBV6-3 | ATRPWRGLSSYNEQF
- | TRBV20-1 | SARDAYQSYEQY
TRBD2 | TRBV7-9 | ASSRGLAGSGETQY
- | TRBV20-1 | SARQPGGETQY
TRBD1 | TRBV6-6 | ASTSGTGEAF
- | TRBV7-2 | ASSFEGGKETQY
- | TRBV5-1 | ASSPRLAGTGELF
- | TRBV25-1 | ASSTMTVSYEQY
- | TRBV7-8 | ASSLEWTDTDTQY
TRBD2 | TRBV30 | AWTPVGLAPGETQY